This entry lists 32 T cell receptor beta chains sequenced from one sample in a study of blood T cell repertoires in COVID-19. Produced via immunoSEQ multiplex PCR; TCRdb's table is partial and in-frame only. The data hold hundreds of thousands of clones, with around 86% observed a single time. Sequenced material: PBMCs or T cells enriched from blood (not recorded which). The source is a man younger than 45 who had recovered from COVID-19.

The chain joins TRBV5-8 to TRBJ1-2, with D possibly matching TRBD1 (6 bases). This CDR3 is 14 amino acids long. Per the germline V gene, CDR1 is SGHTS and CDR2 is YDEGEE. Trimming shortened V by 4 bases and J by 8 bases, and 18 bases separated the two germline ends. The CDR3 sequence is CASSHMTGHKGYTF. CDR3 bases: TGTGCCAGCAGCCATATGACAGGCCACAAGGGCTACACCTTC.

V gene TRBV9 combines with J gene TRBJ2-3, with D possibly matching TRBD2 (6 bases). Trimming stripped 2 bases from V and 5 bases from J, with 15 bases between. CDR1 is SGDLS and CDR2 is YYNGEE in the germline V gene. CDR3 length equals 15 residues. The CDR3 DNA follows: TGTGCCAGCAGCGTCCTTATGGGGGGAGAAGATACGCAGTATTTT. Its protein is CASSVLMGGEDTQYF.

The chain employs TRBV4-1 and TRBJ2-7; 11 nucleotides match TRBD2. The CDR3 spans 17 residues. V lost 2 bases to trimming and J lost 4 bases; unmatched junction nucleotides: 10. Looked up from germline, CDR1 is MGHRA and CDR2 is YSYEKL. The DNA of the CDR3 is TGCGCCAGCAGCCAATCTTCGACTAGCGGGGCCCTATACGAGCAGTACTTC. This sequence encodes CASSQSSTSGALYEQYF.

The rearrangement links TRBV4-1 to TRBJ2-1; 9 nucleotides align to TRBD1. Germline loops: CDR1 MGHRA, CDR2 YSYEKL. J lost 3 bases, V lost 6 bases, and 6 bases had no gene match. The CDR3 runs to 15 residues. This CDR3 reads CASSPGTGLYNEQFF. The CDR3 bases are TGCGCCAGCAGTCCCGGGACAGGGCTCTACAATGAGCAGTTCTTC.

V gene TRBV6-5 combines with J gene TRBJ2-7; 9 bases are a match to TRBD2. With V trimmed by 6 bases and J by 3 bases, 3 bases remained unmatched. The germline CDR1 and CDR2 sequences are MNHEY and SVGAGI. This CDR3 comprises 13 residues. CDR3 DNA: TGTGCCAGCAGGTTAGCGGGGGACTACGAGCAGTACTTC. Amino acids: CASRLAGDYEQYF.

The chain couples TRBV4-2 to TRBJ2-3; possibly TRBD2 for D (6 bases). CDR3 size: 15 residues. Germline V gene sequence: CDR1 LGHNA, CDR2 YNFKEQ. V was pared by 3 bases and J by 2 bases, with 12 bases between. CDR3 DNA sequence: TGTGCCAGCAGCCACTCGGAGGGAACCACAGATACGCAGTATTTT. Its translation is CASSHSEGTTDTQYF.

The chain employs TRBV24-1 and TRBJ1-1; 7 bases are a match to TRBD1. The CDR3 totals 13 residues. Germline V lookup: CDR1 KGHDR, CDR2 SFDVKD. Trimming cost V 7 bases and J 1 base; bases outside gene matches: 2. In DNA form, the CDR3 reads TGTGCCACCAGCCCAGGGGGGAACACTGAAGCTTTCTTT. Residues: CATSPGGNTEAFF.

This chain uses TRBV2 with TRBJ2-5, with TRBD2 as a possible D gene (6 bases). The CDR3 contains 14 residues. Trimming pared 6 bases from V and 5 bases from J, leaving 16 bases between. CDR1 and CDR2 from the germline V gene are SNHLY and FYNNEI. The CDR3 nucleotides are TGTGCCAGCAGCCTCGGACCCCGGGAGGAGACCCAGTACTTC. Its translation is CASSLGPREETQYF.

This rearrangement joins TRBV7-9 to TRBJ1-2; a possible D gene is TRBD1 (5 bases). In germline, CDR1 is SEHNR, CDR2 FQNEAQ (reference sequence). This CDR3 is built from 13 residues. Trimming removed 5 bases at V and 6 bases at J, with 13 bases between. The CDR3 protein is CASSPGVGHGYTF. In DNA, the CDR3 is TGTGCCAGCAGCCCGGGGGTAGGGCATGGCTACACCTTC.

The chain links TRBV27 to TRBJ2-1, with 9 bases identical to TRBD2. Looked up from germline, CDR1 is MNHEY and CDR2 is SMNVEV (reference sequence). CDR3 size: 16 residues. V dropped 6 bases and J dropped 7; count of bases not matched to a gene: 13. CDR3 sequence reads: CASRAGGLLEVNEQFF. The CDR3 nucleotides are TGTGCCAGCAGAGCGGGAGGCCTCCTCGAGGTTAATGAGCAGTTCTTC.

The J gene is TRBJ2-1, the V gene TRBV5-1; 9 positions agree with TRBD1. Germline V lookup: CDR1 SGHRS, CDR2 YFSETQ. Trimming cost V 4 bases and J 1 base; bases outside gene matches: 12. This CDR3 is built from 18 residues. In nucleotides, the CDR3 is TGCGCCAGCAGCCCTCTTTCGACAGGGGGTGTTTCCTACAATGAGCAGTTCTTC. This gives the protein CASSPLSTGGVSYNEQFF.

This chain connects TRBV21-1 to TRBJ2-6; the table calls TRBD1, which could not be checked here. TRBV21-1 is termed a pseudogene. This CDR3 region has 16 residues. CDR3 sequence reads: CASSKDSFSGANVLTF. DNA for the CDR3: TGTGCCAGCAGCAAAGACAGTTTCTCTGGGGCCAACGTCCTGACTTTC.

The rearrangement joins TRBV28 to TRBJ1-3; 7 bases agree with TRBD1. The CDR3 has 16 amino acids. Germline values: CDR1 MDHEN, CDR2 SYDVKM. Losses at the gene ends were 1 base for V and 2 bases for J; bases not matched to a gene: 5. CDR3 sequence reads: CASSLFDRDTGNTIYF. The CDR3 region has the DNA TGTGCCAGCAGTTTATTCGACAGGGATACTGGAAACACCATATATTTT.

This chain uses TRBV7-9 with TRBJ2-7; 9 bases agree with TRBD1. The CDR3 extends over 13 amino acids. With V trimmed by 10 bases and J by 2 bases, 6 bases remained unmatched. Germline loops: CDR1 SEHNR, CDR2 FQNEAQ (reference sequence). The CDR3 reads CATTGGRAYEQYF. CDR3 DNA: TGTGCCACCACAGGGGGCCGCGCCTACGAGCAGTACTTC.

J is TRBJ2-7 and V is TRBV7-8; no firm D call. CDR3 size: 14 residues. Trimming took off 8 bases at V and 0 bases at J, with 14 bases between the two ends. The germline V gene has CDR1 SGHVS and CDR2 FQNEAQ. The CDR3 is CASGAAPSSYEQYF. The CDR3 DNA sequence: TGTGCCAGCGGCGCGGCTCCCTCCTCCTACGAGCAGTACTTC.

The rearrangement links TRBV6-5 to TRBJ2-1, with D possibly matching TRBD1 (5 bases). The germline V and J ends were trimmed by 6 bases and 2 bases, with 11 bases remaining between them. This CDR3 has 14 residues. Germline V gene sequence: CDR1 MNHEY, CDR2 SVGAGI. The CDR3 nucleotides are TGTGCCAGCAGAGTAGGGGCCACCTACAATGAGCAGTTCTTC. Translating it yields CASRVGATYNEQFF.

This sequence joins TRBV7-2 and TRBJ1-2, with 8 bases fitting TRBD1. The CDR3 consists of 13 residues. With 5 bases clipped from V and 8 bases from J, the junction kept 7 bases outside the gene matches. Germline values: CDR1 SGHTA, CDR2 FQGNSA. CDR3 coding DNA: TGTGCCAGCAGCCGGACAGGGCCCGGGGGCTACACCTTC. As protein: CASSRTGPGGYTF.

This chain connects TRBV10-1 to TRBJ2-7, with 9 nucleotides matching TRBD2. CDR1 is WNHNN, CDR2 SYGVQD, per germline (reference sequence). The ends lost 3 bases at V and 2 bases at J; junction bases unmatched: 5. The CDR3 is made up of 15 amino acids. CDR3 DNA: TGCGCCAGCAGTGAATCTAGCGGGACCCCCTACGAGCAGTACTTC. This translates into CASSESSGTPYEQYF.

V is TRBV29-1 and J is TRBJ1-3, with a possible D match to TRBD1 (5 bases). V gave up 3 bases and J gave up 2 bases, with 14 bases separating them. The CDR3 totals 15 residues. Germline values: CDR1 SQVTM, CDR2 ANQGSEA. CDR3 in DNA: TGCAGCGTTGACCGGGGGAGGGCCCCTGGAAACACCATATATTTT. It encodes CSVDRGRAPGNTIYF. The entire variable domain, with the rest obtained from reference TRBV29-1 and TRBJ1-3, is as follows: SAVISQKPSRDICQRGTSLTIQCQVDSQVTMMFWYRQQPGQSLTLIATANQGSEATYESGFVIDKFPISRPNLTFSTLTVSNMSPEDSSIYLCSVDRGRAPGNTIYFGEGSWLTVV.

The chain combines TRBV18 with TRBJ1-2, with D perhaps matching TRBD1 (5 bases). Germline V lookup: CDR1 KGHSH, CDR2 LQKENI. The CDR3 length is 16 residues. V was pared by 3 bases and J by 7 bases, with 21 bases between. The CDR3 loop reads CASSPGGETELFGYTF. As DNA, the CDR3 is TGTGCCAGCTCACCCGGGGGGGAGACAGAACTCTTTGGCTACACCTTC.

This clone was seen just once. The chain couples TRBV19 to TRBJ2-1, with 11 bases lining up with TRBD2. With 10 bases clipped from V and 5 bases from J, the junction kept 7 bases outside the gene matches. The CDR3 totals 14 residues. The germline gives CDR1 LNHDA, CDR2 SQIVND (reference sequence). The CDR3 is CATQGLAENNEQFF. As DNA, the CDR3 is TGTGCCACCCAGGGACTAGCGGAAAACAATGAGCAGTTCTTC.

The chain is built from TRBV2 and TRBJ1-5; 8 positions agree with TRBD1. Trimming at V came to 2 bases and at J to 5 bases, leaving 8 bases not matched to a gene. Germline CDR1 SNHLY, CDR2 FYNNEI. The CDR3 has 16 amino acids. The CDR3 loop reads CASSELRGRSYQPQHF. The CDR3 nucleotides are TGTGCCAGCAGTGAACTCAGGGGGCGGTCGTATCAGCCCCAGCATTTT.

This rearrangement joins TRBV7-6 to TRBJ2-2; D may be TRBD2 (5 bases). Per germline, CDR1 SGHVS and CDR2 FNYEAQ. The CDR3 is 16 amino acids. Trimming stripped 5 bases from V and 2 bases from J, with 15 bases between. The CDR3 bases are TGTGCCAGCAGCCGTTCGAGCGGATTAAACACCGGGGAGCTGTTTTTT. This codes for CASSRSSGLNTGELFF.

This chain joins TRBV7-2 and TRBJ2-5; TRBD1 agrees at 8 bases. Trimming cost V 1 base and J 4 bases; bases outside gene matches: 5. The CDR3 runs to 15 residues. Germline values: CDR1 SGHTA, CDR2 FQGNSA. In DNA, the CDR3 is TGTGCCAGCAGCTTAGAATGGACAGGGTTAGAGACCCAGTACTTC. Protein: CASSLEWTGLETQYF.

The V gene is TRBV3-1 (or the pseudogene TRBV3-2), the J gene TRBJ1-1; unclear D gene. The CDR3 extends over 13 amino acids. Germline V gene sequence: CDR1 LGHDT, CDR2 YNNKEL (reference sequence). For the CDR3, the DNA is TGTGCGGCGGCCCGGGAAGGGCGGACTGAAGCTTTCTTT. Translating gives CAAAREGRTEAFF.

The chain joins TRBV30 to TRBJ1-5, with 10 bases fitting TRBD1. The CDR3 extends over 13 amino acids. Germline V lookup: CDR1 GTSNPN, CDR2 SVGIG (reference sequence). With 1 base clipped from V and 6 bases from J, the junction kept 0 bases outside the gene matches. CDR3 amino acids: CAWSGQGAQPQHF. In nucleotides, the CDR3 is TGTGCCTGGAGTGGACAGGGGGCTCAGCCCCAGCATTTT.

The V call is TRBV29-1, the J call TRBJ1-2; weak D call: TRBD1 (5 bases). Trimming shortened V by 1 base and J by 6 bases, and 18 bases separated the two germline ends. The CDR3 is made up of 15 amino acids. Germline CDR1 reads SQVTM; CDR2 reads ANQGSEA. DNA of the CDR3: TGCAGCGTTGAAGCCCCGGGACTGGGGAAAGATGGCTACACCTTC. Translated: CSVEAPGLGKDGYTF.

This clone showed up just once. V gene TRBV30 combines with J gene TRBJ1-2; D gene unclear. V lost 0 bases to trimming and J lost 7 bases, with 12 bases between them. Germline CDR1 and CDR2: GTSNPN and SVGIG (reference sequence). This CDR3 contains 13 residues. The CDR3 sequence: CAWSVLTVSGYTF. CDR3 bases: TGTGCCTGGAGTGTACTCACAGTGTCTGGCTACACCTTC. The variable domain in full, completed from reference TRBV30 and TRBJ1-2, reads SQTIHQWPATLVQPVGSPLSLECTVEGTSNPNLYWYRQAAGRGLQLLFYSVGIGQISSEVPQNLSASRPQDRQFILSSKKLLLSDSGFYLCAWSVLTVSGYTFGSGTRLTVV.

This chain connects TRBV5-1 to TRBJ1-2; TRBD1 agrees at 8 bases. After removal of 3 bases from V and 4 bases from J, the junction contained 5 bases not matched to a gene. Germline CDR1 SGHRS, CDR2 YFSETQ. This CDR3 contains 14 residues. CDR3 in DNA: TGCGCCAGCAGCTATGGACAGGGTAGCTATGGCTACACCTTC. It specifies CASSYGQGSYGYTF. Using reference TRBV5-1 and TRBJ1-2 for the parts outside the CDR3, the full variable domain is KAGVTQTPRYLIKTRGQQVTLSCSPISGHRSVSWYQQTPGQGLQFLFEYFSETQRNKGNFPGRFSGRQFSNSRSEMNVSTLELGDSALYLCASSYGQGSYGYTFGSGTRLTVV.

This chain joins TRBV25-1 and TRBJ1-5, with TRBD1 as a possible D gene (5 bases). Trimming took off 2 bases at V and 4 bases at J, with 9 bases between the two ends. The CDR3 has 14 amino acids. Germline CDR1 reads MGHDK; CDR2 reads SYGVNS. CDR3 region: CASSEGRGNQPQHF. The CDR3 nucleotides read TGTGCCAGCAGTGAAGGTAGGGGAAATCAGCCCCAGCATTTT.

CDR3 sequence: CAISESTSGSSYNEQFF. The CDR3 nucleotides read TGTGCCATCAGTGAATCGACTAGCGGCTCCTCCTACAATGAGCAGTTCTTC. This chain uses TRBV10-3 with TRBJ2-1, with 9 bases aligning to TRBD2. The germline CDR1 and CDR2 sequences are ENHRY and SYGVKD. There are 17 residues in the CDR3. The ends lost 3 bases at V and 0 bases at J; junction bases unmatched: 6.

J is TRBJ2-2 and V is TRBV5-4; 7 nucleotides agree with TRBD2. This CDR3 has 15 amino acids. Germline V gene lookup returns CDR1 SGHNT and CDR2 YYREEE (reference sequence). Unmatched junction bases numbered 5, after V lost 0 bases and J lost 6 bases. DNA of the CDR3: TGTGCCAGCAGCTTGGGCGGGAGTAAGCCCGGGGAGCTGTTTTTT. Amino acid sequence: CASSLGGSKPGELFF.